This T cell receptor beta chain was identified in a study of cytomegalovirus exposure and HLA in healthy donors. CDR3 length: 15 amino acids. CDR1 is SGHTA and CDR2 is FQGTGA in the germline V gene. With V trimmed by 2 bases and J by 5 bases, 1 base remained unmatched. The PCR made use of 60 Vbeta and 13 Jbeta primers. The data were produced by immunoSEQ multiplex PCR, yet TCRdb's version contains in-frame clones alone and is incomplete. The sample includes about 140,000 clones, about 79% of them seen just once. This clone has a handful of counts. Its antigen is as yet unknown. Study observations and caveats: It is likely that the observed cluster of highly shared sequence variants was a sequencing artifact.

Material for sequencing was PBMCs. This rearrangement joins TRBV7-3 to TRBJ2-2, with TRBD1 identical over 11 bases. The origin of this receptor is a male donor in good health and CMV-seronegative. CDR3 residues: CASSLGQGATGELFF. The CDR3 nucleotides are TGTGCCAGCAGCTTAGGACAGGGGGCGACCGGGGAGCTGTTTTTT.